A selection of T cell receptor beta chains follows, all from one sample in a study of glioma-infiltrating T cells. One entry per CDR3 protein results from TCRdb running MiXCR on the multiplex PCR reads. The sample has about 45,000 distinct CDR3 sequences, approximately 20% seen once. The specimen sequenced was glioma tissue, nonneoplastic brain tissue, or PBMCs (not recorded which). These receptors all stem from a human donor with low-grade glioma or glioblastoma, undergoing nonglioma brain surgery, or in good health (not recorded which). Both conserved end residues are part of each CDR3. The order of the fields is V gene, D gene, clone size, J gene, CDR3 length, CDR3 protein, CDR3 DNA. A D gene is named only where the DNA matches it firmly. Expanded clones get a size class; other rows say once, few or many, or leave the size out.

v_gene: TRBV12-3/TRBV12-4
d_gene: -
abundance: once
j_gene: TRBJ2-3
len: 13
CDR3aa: CVSSLSRRDTQYF
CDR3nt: TGTGTTAGCAGTTTATCTCGGCGCGATACGCAGTATTTT

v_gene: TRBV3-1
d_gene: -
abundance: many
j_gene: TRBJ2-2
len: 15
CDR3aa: CASSLTDRHTGELFF
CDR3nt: TGTGCCAGCAGCCTCACGGACCGTCACACCGGGGAGCTGTTTTTT

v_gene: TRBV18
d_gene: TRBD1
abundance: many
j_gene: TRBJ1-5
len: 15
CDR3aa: CASSPGQGPLEPQHF
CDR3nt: TGTGCCAGCTCACCGGGACAGGGTCCCCTGGAGCCCCAGCATTTT

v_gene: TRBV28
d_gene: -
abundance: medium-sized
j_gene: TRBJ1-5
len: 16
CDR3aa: CASSLRTGYSNQPQHF
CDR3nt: TGTGCCAGCAGTTTGAGGACGGGATATAGCAATCAGCCCCAGCATTTT

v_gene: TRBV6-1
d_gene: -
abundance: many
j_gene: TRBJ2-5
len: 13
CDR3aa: CASSYGGQETQYF
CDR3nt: TGTGCCAGCAGTTATGGCGGACAAGAGACCCAGTACTTC

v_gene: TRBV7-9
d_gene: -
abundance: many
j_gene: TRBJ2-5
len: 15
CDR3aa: CASSLSSREQETQYF
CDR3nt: TGTGCCAGCAGCTTAAGTTCCAGGGAACAAGAGACCCAGTACTTC

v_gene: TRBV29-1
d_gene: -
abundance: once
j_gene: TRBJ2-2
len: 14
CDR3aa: CSVASGSNTGELFF
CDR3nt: TGCAGCGTTGCTTCTGGGTCAAACACCGGGGAGCTGTTTTTT

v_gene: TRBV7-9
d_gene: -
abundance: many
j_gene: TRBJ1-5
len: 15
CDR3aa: CASSLGGGSEGPQHF
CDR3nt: TGTGCCAGCAGCTTAGGAGGAGGGAGCGAGGGGCCCCAGCATTTT

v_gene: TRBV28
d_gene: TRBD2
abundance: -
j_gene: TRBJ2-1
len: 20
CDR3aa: CASRRSPGLALGRGYNEQFF
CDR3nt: TGTGCCAGCAGACGTTCCCCGGGACTAGCGTTGGGCAGGGGCTACAATGAGCAGTTCTTC

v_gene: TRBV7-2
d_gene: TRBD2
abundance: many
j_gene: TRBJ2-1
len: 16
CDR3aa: CASSPSGDSSYNEQFF
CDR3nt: TGTGCCAGCAGCCCTAGCGGAGACAGCTCCTACAATGAGCAGTTCTTC

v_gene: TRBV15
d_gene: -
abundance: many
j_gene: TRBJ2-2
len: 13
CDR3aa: CATSKGNTGELFF
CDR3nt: TGTGCCACCAGCAAAGGGAACACCGGGGAGCTGTTTTTT

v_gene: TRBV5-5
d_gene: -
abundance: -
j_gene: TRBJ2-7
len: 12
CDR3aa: CASSSEAYEQYF
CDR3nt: TGTGCCAGCAGCTCCGAAGCCTACGAGCAGTACTTC

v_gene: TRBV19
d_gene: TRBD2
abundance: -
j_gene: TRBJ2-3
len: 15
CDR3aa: CASSHWTRSTDTQYF
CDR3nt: TGTGCCAGTAGTCATTGGACTAGGTCGACAGATACGCAGTATTTT

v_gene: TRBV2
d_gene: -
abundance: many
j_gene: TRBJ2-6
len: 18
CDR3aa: CASRLTGTTISGANVLTF
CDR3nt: TGTGCCAGCAGGCTAACGGGGACAACGATCTCTGGGGCCAACGTCCTGACTTTC

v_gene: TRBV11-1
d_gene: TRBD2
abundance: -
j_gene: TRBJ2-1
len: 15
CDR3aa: CASRDTSGGPHEQFF
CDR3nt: TGTGCCAGCAGGGATACTAGCGGAGGCCCCCATGAGCAGTTCTTC

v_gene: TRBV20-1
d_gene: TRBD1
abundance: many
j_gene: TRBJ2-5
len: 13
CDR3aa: CSVPGQGQETQYF
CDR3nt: TGCAGTGTCCCTGGACAGGGCCAAGAGACCCAGTACTTC

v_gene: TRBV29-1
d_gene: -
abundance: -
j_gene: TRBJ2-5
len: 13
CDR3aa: CSVAGEARETQYF
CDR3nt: TGCAGCGTTGCCGGAGAGGCTAGAGAGACCCAGTACTTC

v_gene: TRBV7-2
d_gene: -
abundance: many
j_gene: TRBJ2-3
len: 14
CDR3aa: CASSIGPHTDTQYF
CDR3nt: TGTGCCAGCAGCATCGGGCCTCACACAGATACGCAGTATTTT